The 18 T cell receptor beta chains presented below share a single source sample, sequenced in a study of cytomegalovirus exposure and HLA in healthy donors. Produced via immunoSEQ multiplex PCR; TCRdb's table is partial and in-frame only. This repertoire shows some 240,000 clones, around 87% found once; its top ten account for 1.5% to 2.5%. Sequenced sample: PBMCs. These receptor sequences come from a young woman in good health and CMV-seropositive.

The chain recombines TRBV5-4 with TRBJ2-6; TRBD2 agrees at 10 bases. V shed 0 bases and J 0 bases; nucleotides not matched to a gene: 0. This CDR3 spans 17 amino acids. The germline CDR1 and CDR2 sequences are SGHNT and YYREEE (reference sequence). CDR3: CASSLGTSGSGANVLTF. In nucleotides, the CDR3 is TGTGCCAGCAGCTTGGGGACTAGCGGCTCTGGGGCCAACGTCCTGACTTTC.

The V gene is TRBV5-1, the J gene TRBJ1-5; 10 bases are a match to TRBD1. CDR3 length equals 17 residues. Per germline, CDR1 SGHRS and CDR2 YFSETQ. V dropped 7 bases and J dropped 4; count of bases not matched to a gene: 14. In DNA form, the CDR3 reads TGCGCCAGCCCCCAGGGTGGACAGGGGGTACGAAATCAGCCCCAGCATTTT. Translating it yields CASPQGGQGVRNQPQHF.

The chain uses TRBV13 and TRBJ2-3; 10 bases agree with TRBD2. This CDR3 comprises 15 residues. Germline assignment: CDR1 PRHDT and CDR2 FYEKMQ (reference sequence). With 5 bases clipped from V and 1 base from J, the junction kept 3 bases outside the gene matches. For the CDR3, the DNA is TGTGCCAGCAGCCTTGGACTAGCGGGCACAGATACGCAGTATTTT. This gives the protein CASSLGLAGTDTQYF.

CDR3 DNA: TGTGCCAGCAGCTTACTCCCTTTTGCAACTAATGAAAAACTGTTTTTT. Encoded protein: CASSLLPFATNEKLFF. The chain joins TRBV7-8 to TRBJ1-4; no reliable D call. CDR3 length equals 16 residues. Germline V gene lookup returns CDR1 SGHVS and CDR2 FQNEAQ. Trimming stripped 2 bases from V and 0 bases from J, with 10 bases between.

The CDR3 nucleotides read TGCGCCAGCAGCCAAGATGGCTCCGGGGAGCTGTTTTTT. Protein: CASSQDGSGELFF. The gene calls are TRBV4-1 and TRBJ2-2, with D unclear. Trimming stripped 0 bases from V and 6 bases from J, with 5 bases between. Germline CDR1 and CDR2: MGHRA and YSYEKL. This CDR3 has 13 residues.

This sequence joins TRBV10-1 and TRBJ2-7; TRBD1 is a possible D gene (5 bases). The CDR3 runs to 13 residues. With 0 bases removed from V and 3 bases from J, the gap between germline ends came to 6 bases. Looked up from germline, CDR1 is WNHNN and CDR2 is SYGVQD (reference sequence). The CDR3 reads CASSESDSYEQYF. In DNA form, the CDR3 reads TGCGCCAGCAGTGAGTCCGACAGCTACGAGCAGTACTTC.

J is TRBJ2-7 and V is TRBV13; 8 nucleotides line up with TRBD1. CDR1 PRHDT and CDR2 FYEKMQ come from the germline V gene (reference sequence). The V segment lost 5 bases and the J segment 3 bases; nucleotides outside the gene matches: 3. CDR3 length equals 13 residues. CDR3 DNA sequence: TGTGCCAGCAGCGGTGGGACAGGCTACGAGCAGTACTTC. The encoded protein is CASSGGTGYEQYF.

This chain uses TRBV7-9 with TRBJ1-5, with a weak D call TRBD1 (5 bases). Germline-derived CDR1 and CDR2 are SEHNR and FQNEAQ (reference sequence). V lost 6 bases and J lost 3, with 12 bases in between. The CDR3 contains 14 residues. The CDR3: CASSGGGNNQPQHF. For the CDR3, the DNA is TGTGCCAGCAGTGGGGGGGGAAACAATCAGCCCCAGCATTTT.

V usage is TRBV5-1 and J usage is TRBJ1-4; 8 bases fit TRBD1. The CDR3 spans 13 residues. The ends lost 8 bases at V and 7 bases at J; junction bases unmatched: 7. Per the germline V gene, CDR1 is SGHRS and CDR2 is YFSETQ. In nucleotides, the CDR3 is TGCGCCAGTAGTTGGACAGGGAGTGAAAAACTGTTTTTT. It specifies CASSWTGSEKLFF. The whole variable domain, filled in from reference TRBV5-1 and TRBJ1-4, reads KAGVTQTPRYLIKTRGQQVTLSCSPISGHRSVSWYQQTPGQGLQFLFEYFSETQRNKGNFPGRFSGRQFSNSRSEMNVSTLELGDSALYLCASSWTGSEKLFFGSGTQLSVL.

The rearrangement links TRBV7-7 to TRBJ2-7; D call uncertain. V shed 5 bases and J shed 0 bases, with 11 bases lying between them. The CDR3 is made up of 14 amino acids. Looked up from germline, CDR1 is SSHAT and CDR2 is FNYEAQ (reference sequence). CDR3 nucleotides: TGTGCCAGCAGCCCCGAAGACTTCTCCTACGAGCAGTACTTC. It codes for CASSPEDFSYEQYF. Full variable domain (remainder filled in from reference TRBV7-7 and TRBJ2-7): GAGVSQSPRYKVTKRGQDVTLRCDPISSHATLYWYQQALGQGPEFLTYFNYEAQPDKSGLPSDRFSAERPEGSISTLTIQRTEQRDSAMYRCASSPEDFSYEQYFGPGTRLTVT.

The chain uses TRBV2 and TRBJ2-3; D is ambiguous. The CDR3 totals 16 residues. Germline CDR1 reads SNHLY; CDR2 reads FYNNEI. V lost 4 bases, J lost 0 bases, and 14 bases lay in between. CDR3 sequence: CASSGLYPTSTDTQYF. The CDR3 DNA reads as TGTGCCAGCAGTGGACTCTATCCGACTAGCACAGATACGCAGTATTTT. Based on the CDR3 plus reference TRBV2 and TRBJ2-3, the full variable domain is EPEVTQTPSHQVTQMGQEVILRCVPISNHLYFYWYRQILGQKVEFLVSFYNNEISEKSEIFDDQFSVERPDGSNFTLKIRSTKLEDSAMYFCASSGLYPTSTDTQYFGPGTRLTVL.

The chain couples TRBV5-1 to TRBJ1-3, with no clear D. V dropped 4 bases and J dropped 0 bases, with 5 bases sitting between them. Germline V gene data show CDR1 as SGHRS and CDR2 as YFSETQ. This CDR3 is 13 amino acids long. Here the CDR3 reads CASSPVSGNTIYF. The CDR3, as DNA: TGCGCCAGCAGCCCAGTCTCTGGAAACACCATATATTTT.

The rearrangement joins TRBV9 to TRBJ2-7, with D unresolved. Per germline, CDR1 SGDLS and CDR2 YYNGEE. Trimming removed 0 bases from V and 5 bases from J, with 12 bases in between. The CDR3 is made up of 14 amino acids. The CDR3 is CASSVESTRDEQYF. In DNA, the CDR3 is TGTGCCAGCAGCGTAGAGTCAACCCGCGACGAGCAGTACTTC.

V and J are TRBV5-1 and TRBJ2-7; 14 nucleotides line up with TRBD2. The germline gives CDR1 SGHRS, CDR2 YFSETQ. V trimming: 3 bases; J trimming: 10 bases; junction bases outside the gene matches: 6. The CDR3 sequence is 14 residues long. This CDR3 reads CASSSGLAGGQQYF. The DNA of the CDR3 is TGCGCCAGCAGCTCCGGACTAGCGGGAGGTCAACAGTACTTC.

In this sample, this clone turned up once. The chain joins TRBV11-2 to TRBJ2-7; possibly TRBD1 for D (6 bases). Trimming shortened V by 0 bases and J by 2 bases, and 8 bases separated the two germline ends. CDR3 length: 14 amino acids. Germline assignment: CDR1 SGHAT and CDR2 FQNNGV. The CDR3 DNA sequence: TGTGCCAGCAGCTTAGAAGGGACAACCTACGAGCAGTACTTC. Translation: CASSLEGTTYEQYF.

V is TRBV4-1 and J is TRBJ2-2, with D perhaps TRBD1 (6 bases). In germline, CDR1 is MGHRA, CDR2 YSYEKL. The CDR3 totals 16 residues. V lost 4 bases, J lost 4 bases, and 16 bases lay in between. CDR3 sequence (DNA): TGCGCCAGCAGCCCTCGGGACAAGGGATTCACCGGGGAGCTGTTTTTT. Its translation: CASSPRDKGFTGELFF.

Remarks on this clone: A junction boundary mismatches the germline segment, possibly from a read error. The chain recombines TRBV7-9 with TRBJ2-2; 7 positions agree with TRBD1. CDR1 and CDR2 from the germline V gene are SEHNR and FQNEAQ (reference sequence). The CDR3 sequence is 14 residues long. In nucleotides, the CDR3 is TGTGCCAGCACCTTAATACAGGGGACCGGGGAGCTGTTTTTT. Translation: CASTLIQGTGELFF.

This chain joins TRBV28 and TRBJ1-1; TRBD1 might be the D (6 bases). V was cut by 4 bases and J by 2 bases, with 11 bases left in between. CDR1 is MDHEN, CDR2 SYDVKM, per germline. This CDR3 has 14 residues. DNA for the CDR3: TGTGCCAGCAGTTCAGGACAGCTTAACACTGAAGCTTTCTTT. Translating gives CASSSGQLNTEAFF.